What follows are 18 T cell receptor beta chains derived from one specimen sequenced in a study of blood T cell repertoires in COVID-19. Profiled with immunoSEQ multiplex PCR; TCRdb holds only in-frame clones, not every one. The repertoire has 450,000 to 500,000 clones, approximately 90% of them found once; the top ten carry under 9.5%. The sequencing sample was made of PBMCs or T cells enriched from blood (not recorded which). The receptors were gathered from a woman aged 55-70 years who had recovered from COVID-19.

The V and J genes are TRBV3-1 (or the pseudogene TRBV3-2) and TRBJ2-1; no clear D. CDR3 length equals 12 residues. The V gene's germline CDR1 is LGHDT and CDR2 YNNKEL (reference sequence). V lost 4 bases, J lost 3 bases, and 4 bases lay in between. In nucleotides, the CDR3 is TGTGCCAGCAGCCCAAACTACAATGAGCAGTTCTTC. It translates to CASSPNYNEQFF.

This clone has only a few counts. The chain links TRBV30 to TRBJ2-2, with no clear D. In germline, CDR1 is GTSNPN, CDR2 SVGIG (reference sequence). The CDR3 is 10 residues long. CDR3 nucleotides: TGTGCTACGGGTACCGGGGAGCTGTTTTTT. It codes for CATGTGELFF.

As concerns this clone: This sample also contains other DNA sequences that code for the same CDR3. The chain has TRBV5-1 and TRBJ1-3; D unresolved. The CDR3 covers 12 residues. V lost 5 bases and J lost 2, with 5 bases in between. The germline gives CDR1 SGHRS, CDR2 YFSETQ. The CDR3 coding sequence is TGCGCCAGCAGTCTAACTGGAAACACCATATATTTT. Translation gives CASSLTGNTIYF.

This rearrangement joins TRBV10-3 to TRBJ2-2, with TRBD1 as a possible D gene (5 bases). The germline gives CDR1 ENHRY, CDR2 SYGVKD. This CDR3 has 15 amino acids. V dropped 4 bases and J dropped 0 bases, with 9 bases sitting between them. Here the CDR3 DNA reads TGTGCCATCAGTGTTCGGACAACGAACACCGGGGAGCTGTTTTTT. Protein product: CAISVRTTNTGELFF.

This clone was recorded once. The V call is TRBV24-1, the J call TRBJ1-5, with 9 bases aligning to TRBD1. There are 17 residues in the CDR3. From germline, CDR1 is KGHDR and CDR2 SFDVKD. Trimming removed 5 bases from V and 1 base from J; junction bases left unmatched: 8. The CDR3 region is CATSGSAGTGSNQPQHF. The DNA of the CDR3 is TGTGCCACCAGTGGCAGCGCCGGGACAGGGAGCAATCAGCCCCAGCATTTT.

The rearrangement uses TRBV7-2 and TRBJ2-3; TRBD1 agrees at 7 bases. Germline loops: CDR1 SGHTA, CDR2 FQGNSA. V lost 4 bases and J lost 2; bases outside the gene matches: 15. The length of the CDR3 is 18 residues. CDR3 nucleotides: TGTGCCAGCAGCTACCGTCCCTCGGGACAGCCACTCACAGATACGCAGTATTTT. The encoded protein is CASSYRPSGQPLTDTQYF.

This clone appeared once. The chain carries TRBV18 and TRBJ2-2; possibly TRBD1 for D (6 bases). V was pared by 3 bases and J by 1 base, with 9 bases between. CDR3 length equals 15 residues. Germline loops: CDR1 KGHSH, CDR2 LQKENI. The CDR3 is CASSPRTVNTGELFF. In nucleotides, the CDR3 is TGTGCCAGCTCACCCCGGACAGTGAACACCGGGGAGCTGTTTTTT. The full variable domain, completed using reference TRBV18 and TRBJ2-2, is NAGVMQNPRHLVRRRGQEARLRCSPMKGHSHVYWYRQLPEEGLKFMVYLQKENIIDESGMPKERFSAEFPKEGPSILRIQQVVRGDSAAYFCASSPRTVNTGELFFGEGSRLTVL.

The rearrangement joins TRBV23-1 to TRBJ2-7; 10 bases line up with TRBD1. TRBV23-1 is reported as an ORF; its role is uncertain. The CDR3 spans 13 residues. J was trimmed by 2 bases and V by 9 bases; bases with no gene match: 4. CDR3 DNA sequence: TGCGCCAGGGGACAGGGGACCCCCTACGAGCAGTACTTC. The encoded protein is CARGQGTPYEQYF.

The CDR3: CASSRPPGQGNTDTQYF. The DNA of the CDR3 is TGTGCCAGCAGCCGCCCCCCGGGACAGGGTAATACAGATACGCAGTATTTT. J is TRBJ2-3 and V is TRBV7-9, with 9 bases that match TRBD1. CDR1 is SEHNR and CDR2 is FQNEAQ in the germline V gene (reference sequence). The V segment lost 5 bases and the J segment 3 bases; nucleotides outside the gene matches: 12. CDR3 size: 17 residues.

V usage is TRBV21-1 and J usage is TRBJ2-7; TRBD1 reflects the table's D call only, with no check against the DNA. TRBV21-1 is classified as a pseudogene. The CDR3 sequence is 15 residues long. The CDR3 DNA follows: TGTGCCACTGATACTCGACAGGGTGTCAAATACGAGCAGTACGTC. It specifies CATDTRQGVKYEQYV.

The rearrangement joins TRBV4-1 to TRBJ1-5, with D perhaps matching TRBD1 (6 bases). The CDR3 is 14 amino acids. Germline V gene sequence: CDR1 MGHRA, CDR2 YSYEKL. Between the trimmed V and J ends, which lost 1 base and 2 bases, there was a span of 6 bases. Here the CDR3 DNA reads TGCGCCAGCAGCCAAGCAGGGGGCAATCAGCCCCAGCATTTT. Protein: CASSQAGGNQPQHF.

The sample holds a few counts of this clone. The chain links TRBV5-1 to TRBJ1-4; D is unresolved. The CDR3 extends over 16 amino acids. Germline-derived CDR1 and CDR2 are SGHRS and YFSETQ. V gave up 0 bases and J gave up 8 bases, with 17 bases separating them. The DNA of the CDR3 is TGCGCCAGCAGCTTGGGGATGACTGCGAGTTCCGAAAAACTGTTTTTT. It translates to CASSLGMTASSEKLFF.

This clone turned up a few times. This sequence joins TRBV27 and TRBJ2-7; D is unresolved. Looked up from germline, CDR1 is MNHEY and CDR2 is SMNVEV (reference sequence). The CDR3 is 12 amino acids. Deletions cut 6 bases from V and 0 bases from J, with 6 bases between. Here the CDR3 reads CASSPSSYEQYF. In DNA form, the CDR3 reads TGTGCCAGCAGCCCCAGCTCCTACGAGCAGTACTTC.

V and J are TRBV24-1 and TRBJ2-3, with a possible D match to TRBD1 (8 bases). V lost 5 bases to trimming and J lost 7 bases, with 18 bases between them. CDR1 is KGHDR and CDR2 is SFDVKD in the germline V gene. The CDR3 consists of 15 residues. In DNA, the CDR3 is TGTGCCACCAGTGTTTCGGACAGGGAGGGTAATACGCAGTATTTT. This gives the protein CATSVSDREGNTQYF.

The chain employs TRBV7-9 and TRBJ1-2, with D perhaps matching TRBD1 (6 bases). CDR1 and CDR2 (germline): SEHNR, FQNEAQ (reference sequence). CDR3 length equals 13 residues. The V gene lost 1 base and the J gene lost 11 bases, with 14 bases spanning the gap. CDR3 region: CASSLEAAGEYTF. The CDR3 nucleotides are TGTGCCAGCAGCTTAGAGGCTGCAGGGGAGTACACCTTC.

V usage is TRBV19 and J usage is TRBJ1-3, with a possible D match to TRBD1 (6 bases). This CDR3 region has 16 residues. Germline CDR1 reads LNHDA; CDR2 reads SQIVND (reference sequence). Trimming took off 2 bases at V and 4 bases at J, with 15 bases between the two ends. The CDR3 region is CASSISTGAGGNTIYF. The CDR3 DNA is TGTGCCAGTAGTATATCGACAGGCGCGGGCGGAAACACCATATATTTT.

This clone was seen just once. The V and J genes are TRBV2 and TRBJ1-1; 7 bases fit TRBD1. Trimming at V came to 10 bases and at J to 1 base, leaving 3 bases not matched to a gene. The CDR3 covers 12 residues. Germline CDR1 is SNHLY and CDR2 is FYNNEI. CDR3 in amino acids: CATRQGNTEAFF. The CDR3 coding sequence is TGTGCCACCCGACAGGGGAACACTGAAGCTTTCTTT.

V usage is TRBV7-2 and J usage is TRBJ2-1, with TRBD1 identical over 8 bases. Per the germline V gene, CDR1 is SGHTA and CDR2 is FQGNSA. J was trimmed by 1 base and V by 4 bases; bases with no gene match: 9. CDR3 length: 17 residues. Here the CDR3 reads CASSSGQGRGSYNEQFF. DNA for the CDR3: TGTGCCAGCAGCTCCGGACAGGGACGTGGGTCCTACAATGAGCAGTTCTTC.